The T cell receptor (beta chain) under discussion was sequenced for a study of CD8 T cells in ankylosing spondylitis. TCRdb recomputed calls from the 5' RACE reads with MiXCR, one row per CDR3 protein. The sample lists under 250,000 distinct CDR3 sequences; under 30% were seen once. This clonotype was seen ten or more times. Its antigen is currently unknown. General study findings and limits: From matched ankylosing spondylitis synovial fluid, disease-linked clones were reportedly recovered at significantly enriched levels. Prior literature has documented some motif variants in synovial fluid and blood from reactive arthritis. Within peripheral blood, clones linked to disease were CD8+ and relatively rare. It appeared that ankylosing spondylitis blood was characterized by a TCR beta motif of seven or eight highly homologous variants.

Specimen: blood, either unsorted or a sorted T cell fraction (not recorded which). The receptor comes from a male donor with ankylosing spondylitis or in good health (not recorded which).

Written as DNA, the CDR3 is TGCGCCAGCAGCCACCGCGGGGGGCGGGCAGATACGCAGTATTTT. It specifies CASSHRGGRADTQYF. V and J are TRBV4-3 and TRBJ2-3; 8 bases line up with TRBD2. Germline-derived CDR1 and CDR2 are LGHNA and YSLEER. Trimming took 3 bases from V and 4 from J; bases not matched to a gene: 6. This CDR3 comprises 15 residues.